The 19 T cell receptor beta chains presented below share a single source sample, sequenced in a study of circulating tumor DNA in untreated peripheral T-cell lymphoma. TCRdb's copy holds only in-frame clones and misses some; the assay was immunoSEQ multiplex PCR. Found here are roughly 10,000 clones, nearly 85% of them singletons; the top ten hold about 2.1%. The sequenced sample was tumor tissue. These receptors were obtained from a human donor with peripheral T-cell lymphoma.

The rearrangement links TRBV10-2 to TRBJ2-7; D may be TRBD2 (6 bases). This CDR3 has 14 amino acids. The germline V gene has CDR1 WSHSY and CDR2 SAAADI. The V gene lost 7 bases and the J gene lost 4 bases, with 17 bases spanning the gap. In DNA, the CDR3 is TGCGCCAGCATGGGGCCTAGCGCCCCTTACGAGCAGTACTTC. Its translation is CASMGPSAPYEQYF.

The genes are TRBV12-5 and TRBJ1-1; D is ambiguous. CDR1 is LGHNT and CDR2 is FRNRAP in the germline V gene. This CDR3 has 13 residues. CDR3 coding DNA: TGTGCCAACAGCGTAGACGAGAACACTGAAGCTTTCTTT. Protein: CANSVDENTEAFF.

The chain couples TRBV6-8 to TRBJ2-7; maybe TRBD1 (5 bases). The germline V and J ends were trimmed by 6 bases and 6 bases, with 21 bases remaining between them. Germline V lookup: CDR1 MNHGY, CDR2 SAAAGT. The CDR3 is 15 residues long. The CDR3 DNA follows: TGTGCCAGCAGCGACCGACAGCCCTCGACGACCGAGCAGTACTTC. This sequence encodes CASSDRQPSTTEQYF.

The DNA of the CDR3 is TGTGCCAGCAGTGACAGGGTGTTGAATTCACCCCTCCACTTT. Translation gives CASSDRVLNSPLHF. The chain uses TRBV6-8 and TRBJ1-6, with 7 bases aligning to TRBD1. The CDR3 runs 14 residues. The V segment lost 5 bases and the J segment 7 bases; nucleotides outside the gene matches: 5. In germline, CDR1 is MNHGY, CDR2 SAAAGT.

The V call is TRBV25-1, the J call TRBJ1-1; D perhaps matches TRBD1 (5 bases). Germline assignment: CDR1 MGHDK and CDR2 SYGVNS. The CDR3 extends over 15 amino acids. The V and J ends lost 1 base and 1 base respectively, with 10 bases between them. The CDR3 spells CASSESNRKNTEAFF. CDR3 DNA sequence: TGTGCCAGCAGTGAATCTAACAGGAAGAACACTGAAGCTTTCTTT.

This clone appeared a few times. CDR3 DNA: TGTGCCAGTAGTACTCCATTGGGTGGTGGTAGCACTGAAGCTTTCTTT. Protein product: CASSTPLGGGSTEAFF. J is TRBJ1-1 and V is TRBV19; no definite D call. The length of the CDR3 is 16 residues. CDR1 is LNHDA and CDR2 is SQIVND in the germline V gene (reference sequence). Trimming took 4 bases from V and 4 from J, leaving 19 bases between them.

The chain carries TRBV19 and TRBJ1-5; D remains ambiguous. Trimming took 3 bases from V and 0 from J, leaving 6 bases between them. Germline CDR1 LNHDA, CDR2 SQIVND (reference sequence). The CDR3 has 14 residues. The DNA for the CDR3 is TGTGCCAGTAGTATTAATTATAGCAATCAGCCCCAGCATTTT. The encoded protein is CASSINYSNQPQHF.

This clone was counted a single time. The chain is built from TRBV19 and TRBJ1-1, with TRBD1 as a possible D gene (5 bases). Germline V CDR1 and CDR2: LNHDA, SQIVND (reference sequence). The CDR3 extends over 15 amino acids. Trimming left V 6 bases short and J 4 bases short, with 18 bases between. The chain's CDR3 is CASRDGDSFGTEAFF. The CDR3 nucleotides read TGTGCCAGTAGAGATGGGGACTCGTTCGGCACTGAAGCTTTCTTT. Full variable domain (outside the CDR3, taken from reference TRBV19 and TRBJ1-1): DGGITQSPKYLFRKEGQNVTLSCEQNLNHDAMYWYRQDPGQGLRLIYYSQIVNDFQKGDIAEGYSVSREKKESFPLTVTSAQKNPTAFYLCASRDGDSFGTEAFFGQGTRLTVV.

The chain combines TRBV18 with TRBJ2-7; a weak D match, TRBD2 (6 bases). The CDR3 loop spans 13 amino acids. V lost 1 base, J lost 5 bases, and 9 bases lay in between. Germline V lookup: CDR1 KGHSH, CDR2 LQKENI. CDR3 residues: CASSPQGLDEQYF. The CDR3 region has the DNA TGTGCCAGCTCACCACAGGGACTCGACGAGCAGTACTTC. The full variable domain, its missing parts supplied by reference TRBV18 and TRBJ2-7, is NAGVMQNPRHLVRRRGQEARLRCSPMKGHSHVYWYRQLPEEGLKFMVYLQKENIIDESGMPKERFSAEFPKEGPSILRIQQVVRGDSAAYFCASSPQGLDEQYFGPGTRLTVT.

The table lists this clone with a count of one. J is TRBJ2-1 and V is TRBV5-1, with TRBD1 matching 7 bases. This CDR3 contains 14 residues. With 1 base clipped from V and 5 bases from J, the junction kept 3 bases outside the gene matches. Germline CDR1 SGHRS, CDR2 YFSETQ. In nucleotides, the CDR3 is TGCGCCAGCAGCTTGACAGGGGTGGACAATGAGCAGTTCTTC. This translates into CASSLTGVDNEQFF.

V is TRBV7-5 and J is TRBJ1-1. TRBV7-5 is a known pseudogene. The CDR3 length is 15 residues. In DNA, the CDR3 is TGTGCCAGCAGCTTATTTGAGGGCTCGAACACTGAAGCTTTCTTT. It codes for CASSLFEGSNTEAFF.

This clone was recorded only once. This sequence joins TRBV19 and TRBJ1-2; D remains unclear. CDR3 length equals 13 residues. Between the trimmed V and J ends, which lost 2 bases and 8 bases, there was a span of 12 bases. Germline V gene lookup returns CDR1 LNHDA and CDR2 SQIVND (reference sequence). The CDR3 DNA follows: TGTGCCAGTAGTATAAAGGGCTCGGAGGGCTACACCTTC. As protein: CASSIKGSEGYTF.

Note on this clone: Relative to the germline gene, one junction end is altered; a read error may explain this. The V and J genes are TRBV30 and TRBJ1-2; perhaps TRBD1 as D (5 bases). Germline CDR1 GTSNPN, CDR2 SVGIG (reference sequence). CDR3 length: 12 amino acids. The CDR3 DNA sequence: TGTGCCTGGGCCTACAGGATGTGGGGCTACACTTTC. Its translation is CAWAYRMWGYTF.

V usage is TRBV6-8 and J usage is TRBJ1-1; D gene unclear. The germline V gene encodes CDR1 MNHGY and CDR2 SAAAGT. Trimming cost V 2 bases and J 1 base, with 11 bases left between them. The CDR3 covers 15 residues. The CDR3 sequence is CASSYDRGRNTEAFF. In nucleotides, the CDR3 is TGTGCCAGCAGTTACGATCGAGGTCGGAACACTGAAGCTTTCTTT.

This clone has a handful of counts. As DNA, the CDR3 is TGTGCCACCAGCAGAGAAGGGACAGGGGATCAGCCCCAGCATTTT. This translates into CATSREGTGDQPQHF. The genes are TRBV15 and TRBJ1-5; TRBD1 matches at 10 bases. V lost 0 bases, J lost 5 bases, and 1 base stayed unmatched. The length of the CDR3 is 15 residues. Germline V gene lookup returns CDR1 LNHNV and CDR2 YYDKDF (reference sequence).

Of note for this clone: Sequence at one end of the junction differs from germline and may be a read error. The chain has TRBV29-1 and TRBJ2-7; D not certain. The germline V gene encodes CDR1 SQVTM and CDR2 ANQGSEA. The CDR3 consists of 13 residues. The CDR3 bases are TGCAGCGTTGAACCGATCCTCTCCTACGAGCAATACTTC. Its protein product is CSVEPILSYEQYF.

The V and J genes are TRBV19 and TRBJ2-1; 7 positions agree with TRBD1. This CDR3 is 17 amino acids long. With V trimmed by 4 bases and J by 4 bases, 13 bases remained unmatched. Germline V gene data show CDR1 as LNHDA and CDR2 as SQIVND (reference sequence). CDR3 sequence: CASSSLTGTAVYNEQFF. The CDR3 nucleotides are TGTGCCAGTAGTAGCCTAACCGGGACAGCAGTTTACAATGAGCAGTTCTTC. The whole variable domain, filled in from reference TRBV19 and TRBJ2-1, reads DGGITQSPKYLFRKEGQNVTLSCEQNLNHDAMYWYRQDPGQGLRLIYYSQIVNDFQKGDIAEGYSVSREKKESFPLTVTSAQKNPTAFYLCASSSLTGTAVYNEQFFGPGTRLTVL.

This clone was detected only once. V and J are TRBV6-8 and TRBJ1-1; D unclear. Trimming pared 4 bases from V and 0 bases from J, leaving 9 bases between. CDR1 MNHGY and CDR2 SAAAGT come from the germline V gene. CDR3 length: 14 amino acids. Here the CDR3 DNA reads TGTGCCAGCAGTTTAATACAGCTGAACACTGAAGCTTTCTTT. It specifies CASSLIQLNTEAFF.

The chain links TRBV10-2 to TRBJ1-2; D not certain. Germline V lookup: CDR1 WSHSY, CDR2 SAAADI. V dropped 7 bases and J dropped 4 bases, with 10 bases sitting between them. The CDR3 runs to 12 residues. CDR3: CASNRQPYGYTF. CDR3 DNA: TGCGCCAGCAATCGCCAGCCCTATGGCTACACCTTC.